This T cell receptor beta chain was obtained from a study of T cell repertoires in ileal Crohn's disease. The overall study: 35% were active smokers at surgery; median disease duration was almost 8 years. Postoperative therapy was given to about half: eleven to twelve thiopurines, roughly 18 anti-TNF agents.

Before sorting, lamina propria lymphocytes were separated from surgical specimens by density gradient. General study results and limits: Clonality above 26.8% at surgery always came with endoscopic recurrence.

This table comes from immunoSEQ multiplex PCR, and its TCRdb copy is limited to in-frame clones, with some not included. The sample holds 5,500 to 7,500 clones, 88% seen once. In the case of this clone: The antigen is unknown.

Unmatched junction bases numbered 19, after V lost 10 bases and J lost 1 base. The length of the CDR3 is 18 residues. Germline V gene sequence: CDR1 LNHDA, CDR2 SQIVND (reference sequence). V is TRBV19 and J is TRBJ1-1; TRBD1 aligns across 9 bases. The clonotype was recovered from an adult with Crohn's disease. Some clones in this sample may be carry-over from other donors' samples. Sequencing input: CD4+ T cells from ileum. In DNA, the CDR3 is TGTGCCAACTCTACGTCCCGGGACAGGGAAGAGGGGAACACTGAAGCTTTCTTT. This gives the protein CANSTSRDREEGNTEAFF. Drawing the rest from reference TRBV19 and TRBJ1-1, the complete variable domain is DGGITQSPKYLFRKEGQNVTLSCEQNLNHDAMYWYRQDPGQGLRLIYYSQIVNDFQKGDIAEGYSVSREKKESFPLTVTSAQKNPTAFYLCANSTSRDREEGNTEAFFGQGTRLTVV.